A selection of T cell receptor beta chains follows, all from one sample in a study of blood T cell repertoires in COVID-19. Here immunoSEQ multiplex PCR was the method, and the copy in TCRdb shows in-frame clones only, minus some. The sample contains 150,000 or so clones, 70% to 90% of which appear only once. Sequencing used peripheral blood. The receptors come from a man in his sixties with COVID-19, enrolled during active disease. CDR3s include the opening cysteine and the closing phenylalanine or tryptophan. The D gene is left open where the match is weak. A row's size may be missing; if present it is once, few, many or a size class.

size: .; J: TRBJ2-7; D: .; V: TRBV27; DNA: TGTGCCAGCAGGGAGACAGGTTGGTCCTACGAGCAGTACTTC; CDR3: CASRETGWSYEQYF
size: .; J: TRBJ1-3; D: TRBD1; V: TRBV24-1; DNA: TGTGCCACCACCTTGGGACAGGGTTCTGGAAACACCATATATTTT; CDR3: CATTLGQGSGNTIYF
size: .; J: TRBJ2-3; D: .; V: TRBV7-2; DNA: TGTGCCAGCAGCTTATCATTCTTGCACACCACAGATACGCAGTATTTT; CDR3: CASSLSFLHTTDTQYF
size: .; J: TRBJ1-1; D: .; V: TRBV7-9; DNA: TGTGCCAGCAGCCCAGATCCTGAAGCTTTCTTT; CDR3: CASSPDPEAFF
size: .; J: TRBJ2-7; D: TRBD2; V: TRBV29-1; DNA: TGCAGCGTTGAGAATTCCGGGACTAGCGGTTCCTACGAGCAGTACTTC; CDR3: CSVENSGTSGSYEQYF
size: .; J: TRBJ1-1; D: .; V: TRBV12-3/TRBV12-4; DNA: TGTGCCAGCAGCCCCGGACAGCATGAAGCTTTCTTT; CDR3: CASSPGQHEAFF
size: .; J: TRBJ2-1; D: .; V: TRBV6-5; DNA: TGTGCCAGCAGTCCAAAGGCCCCTGGGGGCGAGCAGTTCTTC; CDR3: CASSPKAPGGEQFF
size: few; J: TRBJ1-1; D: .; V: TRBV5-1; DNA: TGCGCCAGCAGCTCTCCAGGCAGGGAGAACACTGAAGCTTTCTTT; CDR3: CASSSPGRENTEAFF
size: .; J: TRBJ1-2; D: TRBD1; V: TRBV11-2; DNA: TGTGCCAGCAGCCCCCGGACAGGGGGTGGCTACACCTTC; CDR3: CASSPRTGGGYTF
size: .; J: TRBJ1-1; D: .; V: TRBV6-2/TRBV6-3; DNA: TGTGCCAGCAGTTGGTGGGGCCGCCTCAAGAACACTGAAGCTTTCTTT; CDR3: CASSWWGRLKNTEAFF
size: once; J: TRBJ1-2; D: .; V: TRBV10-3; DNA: TGTGCCATCAGTGAACTAAGCTATGGCTACACCTTC; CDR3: CAISELSYGYTF
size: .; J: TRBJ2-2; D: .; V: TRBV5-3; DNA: TGTGCCAGAAGCCCCGGAGGGGCGGGCACCGGGGAGCTGTTTTTT; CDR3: CARSPGGAGTGELFF
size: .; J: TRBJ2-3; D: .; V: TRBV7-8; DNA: TGTGCCAGCAGCTTAGTTGGCGGTACGCAGTATTTT; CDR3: CASSLVGGTQYF
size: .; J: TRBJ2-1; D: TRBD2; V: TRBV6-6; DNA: TGTGCCAGCTCGCTAGCGGGGCTCGAGGGTGAGCAGTTCTTC; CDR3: CASSLAGLEGEQFF
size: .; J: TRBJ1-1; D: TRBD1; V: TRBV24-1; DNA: TGTGCCACCAGGAGGACAGGGACGGACACTGAAGCTTTCTTT; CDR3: CATRRTGTDTEAFF
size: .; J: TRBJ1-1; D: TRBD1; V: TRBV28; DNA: TGTGCCAGCAGAAGGACAGGGTCCCCTCCCAACACTGAAGCTTTCTTT; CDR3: CASRRTGSPPNTEAFF
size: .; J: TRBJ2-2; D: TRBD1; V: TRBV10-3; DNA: TGTGCCATCAGACCGGGACAGGGTTCGTTCGCGAACACCGGGGAGCTGTTTTTT; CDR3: CAIRPGQGSFANTGELFF
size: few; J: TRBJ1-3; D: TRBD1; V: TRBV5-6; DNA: TGTGCCAGCAGCTTGGTCAGGGGGCTCGGAAACACCATATATTTT; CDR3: CASSLVRGLGNTIYF
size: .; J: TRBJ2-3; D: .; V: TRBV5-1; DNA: TGCGCCAGCAGCGGAGGGACAGCGGAGATCGCAGATACGCAGTATTTT; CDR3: CASSGGTAEIADTQYF
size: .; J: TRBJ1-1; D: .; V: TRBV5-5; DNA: TGTGCCAGCAGCCCCGCGGGGGGCCGAACTGAAGCTTTCTTT; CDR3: CASSPAGGRTEAFF
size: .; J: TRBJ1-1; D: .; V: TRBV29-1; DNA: TGCAGCGTTGAGTTAAGGGGGATACCTTCTGGAGCTTTCTTT; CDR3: CSVELRGIPSGAFF
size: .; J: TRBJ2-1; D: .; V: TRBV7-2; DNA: TGTGCCAGCAGCTTAGGAGCAGGGATAGTCCCCAATGAGCAGTTCTTC; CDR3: CASSLGAGIVPNEQFF
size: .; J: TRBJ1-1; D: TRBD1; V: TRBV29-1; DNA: TGCAGCGTTGAAGCTCCCGGGACAGGGGTTGACACTGAAGCTTTCTTT; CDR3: CSVEAPGTGVDTEAFF
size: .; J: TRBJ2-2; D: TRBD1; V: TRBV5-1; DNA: TGCGCCAGCAGCGTCACCCCCGGGACAGGCGCCGGGGAGCTGTTTTTT; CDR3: CASSVTPGTGAGELFF
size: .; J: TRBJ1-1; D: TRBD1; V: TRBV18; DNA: TGTGCCAGCTCACCTACCGGGACAGGGATTATTACTGAAGCTTTCTTT; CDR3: CASSPTGTGIITEAFF
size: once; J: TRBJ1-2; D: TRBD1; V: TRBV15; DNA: TGTGCCACCAGCAGAGATCACAGGGGTTACACCTTC; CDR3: CATSRDHRGYTF
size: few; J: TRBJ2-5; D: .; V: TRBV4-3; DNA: TGCGCCAGCAGCCAAAGACGGGGAATGGGGGAGACCCAGTACTTC; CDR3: CASSQRRGMGETQYF
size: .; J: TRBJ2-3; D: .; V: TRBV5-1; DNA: TGCGCCAGCAGCTACCGGGACAACGCTCGGGATACGCAGTATTTT; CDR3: CASSYRDNARDTQYF
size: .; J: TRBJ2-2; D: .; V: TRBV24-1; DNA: TGTGCCACCAGTGATTTGAGGGGGAACACCGGGGAGCTGTTTTTT; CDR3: CATSDLRGNTGELFF
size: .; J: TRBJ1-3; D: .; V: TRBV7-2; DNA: TGTGCCAGCAGCTTAACTCTAGGAAACACCATATATTTT; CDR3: CASSLTLGNTIYF
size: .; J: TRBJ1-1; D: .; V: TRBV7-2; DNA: TGTGCCAGCAGCCGGGTGGAATGGAGCACTGAAGCTTTCTTT; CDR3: CASSRVEWSTEAFF
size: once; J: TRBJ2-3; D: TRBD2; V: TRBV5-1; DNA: TGCGCCAGCAGCTCGGGAGGGAGGGGCACAGATACGCAGTATTTT; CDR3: CASSSGGRGTDTQYF
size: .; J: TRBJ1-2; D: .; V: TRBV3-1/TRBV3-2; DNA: TGTGCCAGCAGCCCAGAAGGGACACCCGTCGGAAACTATGGCTACACCTTC; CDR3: CASSPEGTPVGNYGYTF
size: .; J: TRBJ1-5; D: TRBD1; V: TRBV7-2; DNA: TGTGCCAGCAGCTCCGTGGGACAGGGTATCCAGCCCCAGCATTTT; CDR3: CASSSVGQGIQPQHF
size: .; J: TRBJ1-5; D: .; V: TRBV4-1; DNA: TGCGCCAGCAGCCGCCCCGGGACACCCAATCAGCCCCAGCATTTT; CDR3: CASSRPGTPNQPQHF
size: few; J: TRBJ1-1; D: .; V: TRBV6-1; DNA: TGTGCCAGCAGTGAGGCAGGGCCCACTGAAGCTTTCTTT; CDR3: CASSEAGPTEAFF
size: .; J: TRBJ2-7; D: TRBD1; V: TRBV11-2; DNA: TGTGCCAGCAGGTCCTCCGGGACAGTCCTCTACGAGCAGTACTTC; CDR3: CASRSSGTVLYEQYF
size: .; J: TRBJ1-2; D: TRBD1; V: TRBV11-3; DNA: TGTGCCAGCAGCCAAGGACAGGGGACCCTCTATGGCTACACCTTC; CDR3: CASSQGQGTLYGYTF
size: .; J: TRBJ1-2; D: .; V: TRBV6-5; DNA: TGTGCCAGCACCTTACTCACAGGGAACTATGGCTACACCTTC; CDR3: CASTLLTGNYGYTF
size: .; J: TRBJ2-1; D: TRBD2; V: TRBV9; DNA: TGTGCCAGCAGCGTAGATGGGACTAGCGGGGGAACCTACAATGAGCAGTTCTTC; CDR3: CASSVDGTSGGTYNEQFF
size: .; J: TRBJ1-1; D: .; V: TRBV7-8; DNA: TGTGCCAGCAGCCTTGGCACAGGGCGGAGAGGAGCTGAAGCTTTCTTT; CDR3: CASSLGTGRRGAEAFF
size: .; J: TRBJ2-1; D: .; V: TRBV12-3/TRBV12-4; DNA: TGTGCCAGCAGTTTTCTCTACAATGAGCAGTTCTTC; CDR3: CASSFLYNEQFF
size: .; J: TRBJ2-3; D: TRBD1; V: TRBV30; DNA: TGTGCCTGGAGGTTACCAGGGGGCGTTTCAGATACGCAGTATTTT; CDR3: CAWRLPGGVSDTQYF
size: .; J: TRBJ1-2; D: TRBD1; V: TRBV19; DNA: TGTGCCAGTAGCGATCCGGGACAGGGGATCTATGGCTACACCTTC; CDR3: CASSDPGQGIYGYTF
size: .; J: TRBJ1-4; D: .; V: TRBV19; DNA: TGTGCCAGTAGACAAACGGGGGGCGCTAATGAAAAACTGTTTTTT; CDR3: CASRQTGGANEKLFF
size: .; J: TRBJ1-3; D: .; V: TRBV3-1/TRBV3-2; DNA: TGTGCCAGCAGCCCAGCCCCGGGGGGGGGTTTATCTGGAAACACCATATATTTT; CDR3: CASSPAPGGGLSGNTIYF
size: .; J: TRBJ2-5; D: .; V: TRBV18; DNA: TGTGCCAGCTCACCAGGACAGTCCCAAGAGACCCAGTACTTC; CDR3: CASSPGQSQETQYF
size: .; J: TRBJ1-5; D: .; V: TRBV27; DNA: TGTGCCAGCAGTTTAATTAGTAGGGGAGGAAATGGCAATCAGCCCCAGCATTTT; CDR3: CASSLISRGGNGNQPQHF
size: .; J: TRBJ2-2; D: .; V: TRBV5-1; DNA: TGCGCCAGCAGCTTAGGCTCAGACAGTCTCACCGGGGAGCTGTTTTTT; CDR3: CASSLGSDSLTGELFF
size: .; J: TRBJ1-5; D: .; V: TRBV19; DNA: TGTGCCAGTAGTATCGGGAGTTATAGCAATCAGCCCCAGCATTTT; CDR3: CASSIGSYSNQPQHF
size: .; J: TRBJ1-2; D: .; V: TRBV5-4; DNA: TGTGCCAGCAGCTTGTACACAGGGACTAACTATGGCTACACCTTC; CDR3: CASSLYTGTNYGYTF
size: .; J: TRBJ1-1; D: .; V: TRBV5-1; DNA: TGCGCCAGCAGCTCTGCTGACAGGAACACTGAAGCTTTCTTT; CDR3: CASSSADRNTEAFF
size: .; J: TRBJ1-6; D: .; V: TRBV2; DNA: TGTGCCAGCAGTGGACAGTTTAATTCACCCCTCCACTTT; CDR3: CASSGQFNSPLHF